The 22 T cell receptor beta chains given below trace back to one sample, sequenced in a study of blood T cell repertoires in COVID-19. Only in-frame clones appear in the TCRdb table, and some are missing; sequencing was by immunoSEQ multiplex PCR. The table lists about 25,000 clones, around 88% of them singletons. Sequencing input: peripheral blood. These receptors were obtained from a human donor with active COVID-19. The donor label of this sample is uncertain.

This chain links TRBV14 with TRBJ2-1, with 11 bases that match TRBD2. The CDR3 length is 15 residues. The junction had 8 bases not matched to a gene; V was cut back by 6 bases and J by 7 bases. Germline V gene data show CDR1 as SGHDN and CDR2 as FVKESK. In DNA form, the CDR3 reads TGTGCCAGCAGGACGACTAGCGGGGTGGGGAATGAGCAGTTCTTC. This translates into CASRTTSGVGNEQFF.

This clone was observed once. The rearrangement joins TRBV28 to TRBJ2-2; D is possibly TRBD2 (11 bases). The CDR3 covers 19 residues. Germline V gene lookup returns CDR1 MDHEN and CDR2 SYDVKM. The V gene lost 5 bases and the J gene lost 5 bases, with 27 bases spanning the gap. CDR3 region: CASSKTGGISSGRTGELFF. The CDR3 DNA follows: TGTGCCAGCAGTAAGACAGGGGGCATTTCTAGCGGGAGGACCGGGGAGCTGTTTTTT.

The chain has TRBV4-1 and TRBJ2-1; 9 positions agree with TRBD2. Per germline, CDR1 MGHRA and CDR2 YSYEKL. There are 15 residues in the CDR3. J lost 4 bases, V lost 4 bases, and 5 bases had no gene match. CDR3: CASSPGTSRYNEQFF. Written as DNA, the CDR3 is TGCGCCAGCAGCCCCGGGACTAGCAGATACAATGAGCAGTTCTTC.

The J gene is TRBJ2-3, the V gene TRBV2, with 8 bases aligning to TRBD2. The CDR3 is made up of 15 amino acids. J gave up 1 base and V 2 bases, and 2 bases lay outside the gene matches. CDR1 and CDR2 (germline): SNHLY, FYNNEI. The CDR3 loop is CASSELAGGTDTQYF. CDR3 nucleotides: TGTGCCAGCAGTGAACTAGCGGGTGGCACAGATACGCAGTATTTT.

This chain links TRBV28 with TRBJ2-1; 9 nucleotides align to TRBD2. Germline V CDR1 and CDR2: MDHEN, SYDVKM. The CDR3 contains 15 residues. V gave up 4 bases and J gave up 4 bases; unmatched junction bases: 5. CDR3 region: CASSSRLAVYNEQFF. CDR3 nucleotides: TGTGCCAGCAGTTCACGACTAGCGGTATACAATGAGCAGTTCTTC.

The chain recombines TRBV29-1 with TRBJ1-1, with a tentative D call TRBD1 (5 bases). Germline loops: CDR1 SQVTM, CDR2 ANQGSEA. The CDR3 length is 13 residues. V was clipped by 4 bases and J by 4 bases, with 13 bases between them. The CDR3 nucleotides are TGCAGCGTTGCCTTCGGGGGGGGCACTGAAGCTTTCTTT. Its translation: CSVAFGGGTEAFF.

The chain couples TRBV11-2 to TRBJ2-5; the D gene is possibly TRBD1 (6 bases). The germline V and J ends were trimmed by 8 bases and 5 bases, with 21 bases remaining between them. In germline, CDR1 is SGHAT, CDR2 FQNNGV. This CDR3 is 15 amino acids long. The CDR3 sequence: CASSGVQGRRETQYF. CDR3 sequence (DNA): TGTGCCAGCTCCGGTGTCCAGGGGCGTAGGGAGACCCAGTACTTC.

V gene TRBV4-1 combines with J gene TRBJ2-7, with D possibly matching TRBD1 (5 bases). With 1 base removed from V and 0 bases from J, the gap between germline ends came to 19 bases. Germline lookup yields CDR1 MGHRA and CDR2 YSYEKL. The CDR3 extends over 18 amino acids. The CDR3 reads CASSQGVFDRSSSYEQYF. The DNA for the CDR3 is TGCGCCAGCAGCCAAGGGGTATTCGACAGATCGAGCTCCTACGAGCAGTACTTC.

The CDR3 DNA follows: TGTGCCAGCAGCAGGGGACTAGCGGGAGATTACAATGAGCAGTTCTTC. Its translation is CASSRGLAGDYNEQFF. V usage is TRBV5-6 and J usage is TRBJ2-1; 14 bases are a match to TRBD2. CDR1 is SGHDT and CDR2 is YYEEEE in the germline V gene. Trimming removed 4 bases from V and 4 bases from J; junction bases left unmatched: 4. The CDR3 is 16 residues long.

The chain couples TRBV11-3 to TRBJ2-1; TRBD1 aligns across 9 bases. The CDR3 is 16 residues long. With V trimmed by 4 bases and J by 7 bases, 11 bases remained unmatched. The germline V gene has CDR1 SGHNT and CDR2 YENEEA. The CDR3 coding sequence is TGTGCCAGCAGCTCGGGGTTAACAGGGGGCGGGAATGAGCAGTTCTTC. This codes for CASSSGLTGGGNEQFF.

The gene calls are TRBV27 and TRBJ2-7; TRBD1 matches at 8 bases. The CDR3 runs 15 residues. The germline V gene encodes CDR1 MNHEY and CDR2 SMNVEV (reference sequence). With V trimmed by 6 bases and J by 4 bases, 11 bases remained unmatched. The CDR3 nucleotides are TGTGCCAGCAGCCCCCTAGGGACAGGAATATACGAGCAGTACTTC. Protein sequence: CASSPLGTGIYEQYF.

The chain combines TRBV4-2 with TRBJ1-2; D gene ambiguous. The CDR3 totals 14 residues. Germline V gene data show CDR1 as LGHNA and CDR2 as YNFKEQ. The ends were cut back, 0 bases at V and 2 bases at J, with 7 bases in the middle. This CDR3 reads CASSQDVRNYGYTF. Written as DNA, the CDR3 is TGTGCCAGCAGCCAAGATGTGAGGAACTATGGCTACACCTTC.

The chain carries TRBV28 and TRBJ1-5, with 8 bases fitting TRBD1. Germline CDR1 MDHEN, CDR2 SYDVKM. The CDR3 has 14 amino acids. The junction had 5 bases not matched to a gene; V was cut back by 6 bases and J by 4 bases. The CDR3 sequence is CASRTDRGNQPQHF. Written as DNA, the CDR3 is TGTGCCAGCAGAACTGACAGGGGAAATCAGCCCCAGCATTTT.

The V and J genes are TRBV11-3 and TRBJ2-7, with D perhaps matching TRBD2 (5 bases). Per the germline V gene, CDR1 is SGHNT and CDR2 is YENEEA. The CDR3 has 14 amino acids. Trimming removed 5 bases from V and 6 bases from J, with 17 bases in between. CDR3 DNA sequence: TGTGCCAGCAGCCTAAGACCGGGATTGGGCGAGCAGTACTTC. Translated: CASSLRPGLGEQYF.

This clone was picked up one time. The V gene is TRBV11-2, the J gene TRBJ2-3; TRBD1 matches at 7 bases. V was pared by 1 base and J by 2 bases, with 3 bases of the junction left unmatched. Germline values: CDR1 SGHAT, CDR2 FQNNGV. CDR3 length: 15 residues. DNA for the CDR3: TGTGCCAGCAGCTTAGGGACAGGAGACACAGATACGCAGTATTTT. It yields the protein CASSLGTGDTDTQYF.

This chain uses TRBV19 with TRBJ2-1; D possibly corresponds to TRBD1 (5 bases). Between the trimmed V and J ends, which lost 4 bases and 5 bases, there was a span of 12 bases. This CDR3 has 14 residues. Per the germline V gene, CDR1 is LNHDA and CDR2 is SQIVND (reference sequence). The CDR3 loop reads CASSRRQGNNEQFF. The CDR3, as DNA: TGTGCCAGTAGTAGGCGGCAGGGTAACAATGAGCAGTTCTTC.

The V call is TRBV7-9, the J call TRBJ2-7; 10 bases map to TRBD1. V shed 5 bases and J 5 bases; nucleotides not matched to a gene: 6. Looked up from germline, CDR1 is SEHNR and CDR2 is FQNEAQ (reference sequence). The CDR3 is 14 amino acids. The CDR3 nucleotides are TGTGCCAGCAGCCCCCGGGACAGGGGTAACGAGCAGTACTTC. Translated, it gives CASSPRDRGNEQYF.

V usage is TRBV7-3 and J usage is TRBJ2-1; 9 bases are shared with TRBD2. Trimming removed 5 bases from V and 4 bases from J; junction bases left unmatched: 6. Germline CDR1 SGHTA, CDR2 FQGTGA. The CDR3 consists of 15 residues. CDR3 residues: CASSLGAGGYNEQFF. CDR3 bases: TGTGCCAGCAGCCTAGGAGCGGGAGGATACAATGAGCAGTTCTTC.

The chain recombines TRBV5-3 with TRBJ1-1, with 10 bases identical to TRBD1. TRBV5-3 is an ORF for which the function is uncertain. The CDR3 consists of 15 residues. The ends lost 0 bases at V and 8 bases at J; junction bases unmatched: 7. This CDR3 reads CARSLVGQGDLEAFF. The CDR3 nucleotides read TGTGCCAGAAGCTTGGTCGGACAGGGGGACCTAGAAGCTTTCTTT.

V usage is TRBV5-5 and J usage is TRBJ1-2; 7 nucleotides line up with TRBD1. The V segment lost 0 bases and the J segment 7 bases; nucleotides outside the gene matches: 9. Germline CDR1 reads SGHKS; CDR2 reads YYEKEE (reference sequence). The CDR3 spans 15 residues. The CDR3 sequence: CASSLGSQGIGGYTF. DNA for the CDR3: TGTGCCAGCAGCTTGGGTTCACAGGGGATTGGTGGCTACACCTTC.

CDR3 sequence (DNA): TGTGCCAGCAGTTACTCGCACAGGGGCAATCAGCCCCAGCATTTT. It is translated as CASSYSHRGNQPQHF. V and J are TRBV6-5 and TRBJ1-5; possibly TRBD1 for D (6 bases). CDR3 length equals 15 residues. V gave up 0 bases and J gave up 2 bases, with 8 bases separating them. Germline V gives CDR1 MNHEY, CDR2 SVGAGI.

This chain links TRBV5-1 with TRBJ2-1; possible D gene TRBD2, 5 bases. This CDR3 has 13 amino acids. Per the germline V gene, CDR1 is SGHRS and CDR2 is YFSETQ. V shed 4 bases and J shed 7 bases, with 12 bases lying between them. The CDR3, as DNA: TGCGCCAGCAGCCTCGGACTTCATAATGAGCAGTTCTTC. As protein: CASSLGLHNEQFF. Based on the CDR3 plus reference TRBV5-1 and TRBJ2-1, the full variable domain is KAGVTQTPRYLIKTRGQQVTLSCSPISGHRSVSWYQQTPGQGLQFLFEYFSETQRNKGNFPGRFSGRQFSNSRSEMNVSTLELGDSALYLCASSLGLHNEQFFGPGTRLTVL.